This T cell receptor (beta chain) was recorded in a study of blood T cell repertoires in COVID-19. Across the study: Whether acute or convalescent, the COVID-19 samples came from the United States, Italy and Spain. Nucleic acid was either cDNA or gDNA, and it came from T cells, B-cell-depleted T cells, or PBMCs.

The trim removed 4 bases at V and 2 bases at J, leaving 1 base unmatched. The CDR3 extends over 14 amino acids. From germline, CDR1 is SNHLY and CDR2 FYNNEI. A COVID-19 case had been met by exposed participants during the 2 weeks before study entry. How the authors handled the data: Reference gene primer amplification gave nucleated cell count estimates. Here immunoSEQ multiplex PCR was the method, and the copy in TCRdb shows in-frame clones only, minus some. Clone size and the V and J calls come from that table; the DNA yielded D and trimming. This repertoire shows roughly 240,000 clones, around four fifths found once; its top ten account for less than 4%.

The clonotype originates from a middle-aged woman who had been exposed to COVID-19. Input material: PBMCs or T cells enriched from blood (not recorded which). The J gene is TRBJ2-7, the V gene TRBV2; 11 bases are a match to TRBD2. The CDR3 nucleotides read TGTGCCAGCAGTGTTAGCGGGGGGGCCTACGAGCAGTACTTC. Amino acid sequence: CASSVSGGAYEQYF. The complete variable domain, with remaining parts taken from reference TRBV2 and TRBJ2-7, reads EPEVTQTPSHQVTQMGQEVILRCVPISNHLYFYWYRQILGQKVEFLVSFYNNEISEKSEIFDDQFSVERPDGSNFTLKIRSTKLEDSAMYFCASSVSGGAYEQYFGPGTRLTVT.